There are a few counts of the clone carrying this T cell receptor beta chain. The sample carries other DNA sequences with the same CDR3. Donors had no recently reported acute infections or vaccinations and were HIV-negative. TCRdb's table, derived via immunoSEQ multiplex PCR, lists solely in-frame clones and lacks some. The sample has approximately 100,000 clones; 68% are singletons. This sample is part of a study of shared clonotypes between healthy human individuals. The V gene end was trimmed by 4 bases and the J gene end by 3 bases; junction bases not matched to a gene: 6. From germline, CDR1 is SQVTM and CDR2 ANQGSEA. This CDR3 comprises 13 residues.

This chain connects TRBV29-1 to TRBJ2-7; 7 bases are shared with TRBD2. This TCR was sampled from a woman in her twenties or thirties in good health. The sample comprised memory CD8+ T cells sorted from blood. The subset denotes: CD45RO+ cells pooled with CCR7-negative TemRA cells. The CDR3 DNA follows: TGCAGCGTTGGGGGAGGGGAACACTACGAGCAGTACTTC. Protein product: CSVGGGEHYEQYF.